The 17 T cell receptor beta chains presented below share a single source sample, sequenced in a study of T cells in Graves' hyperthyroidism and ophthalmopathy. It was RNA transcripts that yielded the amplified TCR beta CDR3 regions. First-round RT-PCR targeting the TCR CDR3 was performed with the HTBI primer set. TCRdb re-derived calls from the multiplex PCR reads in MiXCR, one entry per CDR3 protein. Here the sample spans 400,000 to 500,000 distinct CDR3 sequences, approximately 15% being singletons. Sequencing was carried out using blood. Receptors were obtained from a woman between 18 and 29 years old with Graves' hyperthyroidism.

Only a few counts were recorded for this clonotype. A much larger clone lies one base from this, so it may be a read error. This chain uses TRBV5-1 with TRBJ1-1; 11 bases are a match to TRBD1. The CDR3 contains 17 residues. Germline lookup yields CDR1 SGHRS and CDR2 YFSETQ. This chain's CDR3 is CASSLVGQGVLFSEASF. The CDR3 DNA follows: TGCGCCAGCAGCTTGGTGGGACAGGGGGTTTTGTTCTCTGAAGCTTCCTTT.

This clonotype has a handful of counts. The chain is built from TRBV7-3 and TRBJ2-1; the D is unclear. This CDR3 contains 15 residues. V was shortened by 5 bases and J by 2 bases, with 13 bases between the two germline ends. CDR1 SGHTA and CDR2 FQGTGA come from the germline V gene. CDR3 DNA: TGTGCCAGCAGCCTCGGACCCCGGGCCTACAATGAGCAGTTCTTC. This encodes CASSLGPRAYNEQFF.

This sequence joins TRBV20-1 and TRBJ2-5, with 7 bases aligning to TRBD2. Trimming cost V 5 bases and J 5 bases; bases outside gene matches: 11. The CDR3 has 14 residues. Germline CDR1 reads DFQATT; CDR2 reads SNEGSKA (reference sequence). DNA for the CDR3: TGCAGTGCTTTGACCGGGACTACGGGCGAGACCCAGTACTTC. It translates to CSALTGTTGETQYF.

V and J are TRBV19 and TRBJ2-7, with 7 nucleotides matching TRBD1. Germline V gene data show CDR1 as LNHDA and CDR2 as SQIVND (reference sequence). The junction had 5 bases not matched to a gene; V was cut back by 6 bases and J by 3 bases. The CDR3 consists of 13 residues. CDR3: CASRRGLFYEQYF. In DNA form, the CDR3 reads TGTGCCAGTAGAAGGGGGCTTTTCTACGAGCAGTACTTC. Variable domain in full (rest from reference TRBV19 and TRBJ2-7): DGGITQSPKYLFRKEGQNVTLSCEQNLNHDAMYWYRQDPGQGLRLIYYSQIVNDFQKGDIAEGYSVSREKKESFPLTVTSAQKNPTAFYLCASRRGLFYEQYFGPGTRLTVT.

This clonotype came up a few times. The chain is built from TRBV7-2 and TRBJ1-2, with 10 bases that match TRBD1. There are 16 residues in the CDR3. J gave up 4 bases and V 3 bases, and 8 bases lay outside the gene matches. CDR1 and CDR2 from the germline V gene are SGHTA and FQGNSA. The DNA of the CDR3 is TGTGCCAGCAGCTTGACATCGGACAGGGGGATCTATGGCTACACCTTC. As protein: CASSLTSDRGIYGYTF.

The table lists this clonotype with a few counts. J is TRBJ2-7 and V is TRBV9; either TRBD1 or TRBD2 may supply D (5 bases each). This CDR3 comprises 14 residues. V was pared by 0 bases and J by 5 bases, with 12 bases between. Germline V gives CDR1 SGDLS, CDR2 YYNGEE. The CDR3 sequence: CASSVDMRGHEQYF. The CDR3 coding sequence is TGTGCCAGCAGCGTAGATATGAGGGGCCACGAGCAGTACTTC.

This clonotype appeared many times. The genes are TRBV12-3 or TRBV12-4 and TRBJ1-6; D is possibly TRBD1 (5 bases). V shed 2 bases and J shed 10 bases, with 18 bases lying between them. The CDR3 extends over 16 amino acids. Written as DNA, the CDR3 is TGTGCCAGCAGTTTACGTCCGCCAGGGAACTACTCACCCCTCCACTTT. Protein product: CASSLRPPGNYSPLHF.

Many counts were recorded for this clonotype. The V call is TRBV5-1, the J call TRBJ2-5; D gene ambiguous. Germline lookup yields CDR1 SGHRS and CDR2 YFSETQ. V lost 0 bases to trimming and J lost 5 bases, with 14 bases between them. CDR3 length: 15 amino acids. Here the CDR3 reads CASSLAGERSETQYF. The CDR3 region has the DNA TGCGCCAGCAGCTTGGCCGGTGAGAGGAGTGAGACCCAGTACTTC. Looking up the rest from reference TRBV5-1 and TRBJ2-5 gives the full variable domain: KAGVTQTPRYLIKTRGQQVTLSCSPISGHRSVSWYQQTPGQGLQFLFEYFSETQRNKGNFPGRFSGRQFSNSRSEMNVSTLELGDSALYLCASSLAGERSETQYFGPGTRLLVL.

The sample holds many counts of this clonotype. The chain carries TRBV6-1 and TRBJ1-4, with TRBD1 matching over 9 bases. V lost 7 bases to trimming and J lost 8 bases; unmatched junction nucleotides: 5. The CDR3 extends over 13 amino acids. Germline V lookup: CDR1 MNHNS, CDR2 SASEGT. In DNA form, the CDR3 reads TGTGCCAGCATGACAGGGGGGAACGAAAAACTGTTTTTT. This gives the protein CASMTGGNEKLFF.

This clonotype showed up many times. This chain's CDR3 is CASTFDRNTEAFF. CDR3 in DNA: TGTGCCAGCACCTTCGACCGGAACACTGAAGCTTTCTTT. The chain joins TRBV12-3 or TRBV12-4 to TRBJ1-1; no definite D call. The V end lost 7 bases, the J end lost 1 base, and 10 bases lay between the germline ends. The CDR3 runs 13 residues.

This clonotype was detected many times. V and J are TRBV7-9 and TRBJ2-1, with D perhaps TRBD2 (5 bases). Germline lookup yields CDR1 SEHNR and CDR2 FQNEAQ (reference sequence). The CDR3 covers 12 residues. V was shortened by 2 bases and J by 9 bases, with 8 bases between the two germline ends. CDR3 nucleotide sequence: TGTGCCAGCAGCTTACCTGCGGGTGAGCAGTTCTTC. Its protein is CASSLPAGEQFF.

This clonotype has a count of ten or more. In DNA, the CDR3 is TGTGCCAGCAGCGTACTAGCGGGTAACAATGAGCAGTTCTTC. Its translation: CASSVLAGNNEQFF. The chain employs TRBV7-3 and TRBJ2-1; 9 nucleotides align to TRBD2. Germline lookup yields CDR1 SGHTA and CDR2 FQGTGA. V gave up 5 bases and J gave up 5 bases; unmatched junction bases: 4. CDR3 length: 14 residues. Drawing the rest from reference TRBV7-3 and TRBJ2-1, the complete variable domain is GAGVSQTPSNKVTEKGKYVELRCDPISGHTALYWYRQSLGQGPEFLIYFQGTGAADDSGLPNDRFFAVRPEGSVSTLKIQRTERGDSAVYLCASSVLAGNNEQFFGPGTRLTVL.

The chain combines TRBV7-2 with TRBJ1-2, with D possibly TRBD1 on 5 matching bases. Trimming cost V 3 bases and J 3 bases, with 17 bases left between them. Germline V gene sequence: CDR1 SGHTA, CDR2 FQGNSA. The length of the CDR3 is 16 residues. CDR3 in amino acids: CASSFRGTARDYGYTF. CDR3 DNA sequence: TGTGCCAGCAGCTTCCGGGGCACCGCCCGGGACTATGGCTACACCTTC.

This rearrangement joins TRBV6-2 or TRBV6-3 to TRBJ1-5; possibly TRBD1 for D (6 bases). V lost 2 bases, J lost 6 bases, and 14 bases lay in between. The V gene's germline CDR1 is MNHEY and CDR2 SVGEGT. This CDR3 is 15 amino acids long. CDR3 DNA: TGTGCCAGCAGTTACCCCCCCACAGGGAGTCAGCCCCAGCATTTT. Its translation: CASSYPPTGSQPQHF.

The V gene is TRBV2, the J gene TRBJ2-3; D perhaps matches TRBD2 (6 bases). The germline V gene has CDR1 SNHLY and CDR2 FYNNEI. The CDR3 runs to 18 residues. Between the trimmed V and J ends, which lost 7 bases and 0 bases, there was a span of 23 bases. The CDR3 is CASTWDFGKPGSTDTQYF. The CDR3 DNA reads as TGTGCCAGCACCTGGGACTTTGGGAAGCCTGGAAGCACAGATACGCAGTATTTT. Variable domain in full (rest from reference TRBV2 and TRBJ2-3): EPEVTQTPSHQVTQMGQEVILRCVPISNHLYFYWYRQILGQKVEFLVSFYNNEISEKSEIFDDQFSVERPDGSNFTLKIRSTKLEDSAMYFCASTWDFGKPGSTDTQYFGPGTRLTVL.

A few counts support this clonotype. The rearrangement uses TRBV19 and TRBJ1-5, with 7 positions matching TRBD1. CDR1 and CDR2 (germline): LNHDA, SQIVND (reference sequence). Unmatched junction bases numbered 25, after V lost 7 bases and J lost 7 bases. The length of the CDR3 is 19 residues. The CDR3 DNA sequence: TGTGCCAGTAACTCAGCCTCGATGAGGGGATGGACAGGTGGGCAGCCCCAGCATTTT. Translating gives CASNSASMRGWTGGQPQHF.

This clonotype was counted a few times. As DNA, the CDR3 is TGTGCCAGCAGCCAGACTAGTTCCTCGGCTCAGTTCTTC. It encodes CASSQTSSSAQFF. The genes are TRBV11-3 and TRBJ2-1, with D possibly being TRBD2 (6 bases). The CDR3 has 13 residues. V was pared by 5 bases and J by 13 bases, with 18 bases between. CDR1 and CDR2 from the germline V gene are SGHNT and YENEEA.